What follows are 18 T cell receptor beta chains derived from one specimen sequenced in a study of OX40 agonist ivuxolimab in advanced cancers. Clones were read by immunoSEQ multiplex PCR, and TCRdb kept only the in-frame ones, dropping some. The sample carries about 68,000 clones, around 90% recorded once. Material: CD4+ or CD8+ T cells sorted from blood, obtained in a trial of the OX40 agonist ivuxolimab. These receptors originate from an adult with an advanced solid tumor such as melanoma, head and neck, liver or kidney cancer.

V gene TRBV10-1 combines with J gene TRBJ1-1, with D perhaps matching TRBD1 (5 bases). CDR1 is WNHNN, CDR2 SYGVQD, per germline (reference sequence). The CDR3 runs to 15 residues. Trimming cost V 4 bases and J 4 bases, with 16 bases left between them. CDR3 residues: CASSGASRDGTEAFF. CDR3 bases: TGCGCCAGCAGTGGGGCTTCCCGGGACGGCACTGAAGCTTTCTTT.

This chain joins TRBV11-3 and TRBJ2-3; the match to TRBD1 covers 10 bases. With 1 base clipped from V and 6 bases from J, the junction kept 7 bases outside the gene matches. CDR3 length equals 16 residues. CDR1 is SGHNT, CDR2 YENEEA, per germline. Here the CDR3 reads CASSLVSGQGSDTQYF. The CDR3 nucleotides read TGTGCCAGCAGCTTAGTTTCGGGACAGGGGTCGGATACGCAGTATTTT.

V and J are TRBV5-4 and TRBJ2-5, with D possibly matching TRBD2 (6 bases). V was pared by 4 bases and J by 5 bases, with 21 bases between. Germline CDR1 reads SGHNT; CDR2 reads YYREEE (reference sequence). The length of the CDR3 is 16 residues. The CDR3 loop is CASSPRGGPLKETQYF. The DNA of the CDR3 is TGTGCCAGCAGCCCGCGGGGCGGCCCATTAAAGGAGACCCAGTACTTC.

The chain joins TRBV6-1 to TRBJ2-2; D unclear. V lost 10 bases to trimming and J lost 9 bases, with 21 bases between them. Germline values: CDR1 MNHNS, CDR2 SASEGT. This CDR3 region has 14 residues. The CDR3 nucleotides read TGTGCCACCCTAACCAGGTTATCGGTCCGGGAGCTGTTTTTT. Its protein product is CATLTRLSVRELFF.

The rearrangement links TRBV5-1 to TRBJ2-1, with D uncertain. Germline values: CDR1 SGHRS, CDR2 YFSETQ. The V and J ends lost 4 bases and 8 bases respectively, with 10 bases between them. CDR3 length equals 12 residues. This CDR3 reads CASSDNLDEQFF. As DNA, the CDR3 is TGCGCCAGCAGCGACAACCTGGATGAGCAGTTCTTC.

This clone was recorded only once. The junction departs from the called germline gene at one end, perhaps through a read error. At the DNA level, this CDR3 is encoded by other sequences in the same sample as well. The rearrangement links TRBV6-1 to TRBJ1-6; D is ambiguous. The CDR3 totals 11 residues. The germline V gene encodes CDR1 MNHNS and CDR2 SASEGT. This CDR3 is CASSLVSPLHF. The DNA of the CDR3 is TGTGCCAGCAGTCTTGTCTCACCCCTACACTTT.

The rearrangement links TRBV6-5 to TRBJ2-1, with no clear D. This CDR3 is 16 amino acids long. Germline CDR1 is MNHEY and CDR2 is SVGAGI. V lost 3 bases, J lost 1 base, and 13 bases lay in between. The CDR3: CASSYFSAGSYNEQFF. CDR3 DNA: TGTGCCAGCAGTTATTTTTCGGCAGGATCCTACAATGAGCAGTTCTTC.

CDR3 in amino acids: CAWSNPGQGTQYF. The CDR3 coding sequence is TGTGCCTGGAGCAATCCGGGACAGGGAACCCAGTACTTC. The chain couples TRBV30 to TRBJ2-5, with 9 bases lining up with TRBD1. Trimming took 3 bases from V and 8 from J; bases not matched to a gene: 7. CDR1 and CDR2 from the germline V gene are GTSNPN and SVGIG (reference sequence). The CDR3 spans 13 residues. The whole variable domain, filled in from reference TRBV30 and TRBJ2-5, reads SQTIHQWPATLVQPVGSPLSLECTVEGTSNPNLYWYRQAAGRGLQLLFYSVGIGQISSEVPQNLSASRPQDRQFILSSKKLLLSDSGFYLCAWSNPGQGTQYFGPGTRLLVL.

V is TRBV19 and J is TRBJ2-7; D unresolved. Trimming pared 9 bases from V and 6 bases from J, leaving 15 bases between. The CDR3 length is 12 residues. Germline-derived CDR1 and CDR2 are LNHDA and SQIVND (reference sequence). DNA for the CDR3: TGTGCCAGACCGCCGACTTACCGCGAGCAGTACTTC. Protein sequence: CARPPTYREQYF.

The rearrangement uses TRBV18 and TRBJ2-3; maybe TRBD2 (6 bases). The germline V gene has CDR1 KGHSH and CDR2 LQKENI. The length of the CDR3 is 15 residues. The V and J ends lost 2 bases and 4 bases respectively, with 13 bases between them. The DNA for the CDR3 is TGTGCCAGCTCACCAAGTAGCGGCAGGGCAGATACGCAGTATTTT. It is translated as CASSPSSGRADTQYF.

The chain recombines TRBV2 with TRBJ2-3, with D perhaps TRBD1 or TRBD2 (5 bases each). The germline gives CDR1 SNHLY, CDR2 FYNNEI. This CDR3 region has 16 residues. V was cut by 6 bases and J by 6 bases, with 22 bases left in between. The CDR3 sequence: CASSIQGTASRDTQYF. The CDR3 DNA is TGTGCCAGCAGCATCCAGGGAACGGCTAGCAGGGATACGCAGTATTTT.

The count of this clone is one. V and J are TRBV7-3 and TRBJ2-3; D not certain. The germline V gene has CDR1 SGHTA and CDR2 FQGTGA. The length of the CDR3 is 14 residues. Trimming shortened V by 5 bases and J by 2 bases, and 11 bases separated the two germline ends. The DNA for the CDR3 is TGTGCCAGCAGCCTTGATTCGGTCACAGATACGCAGTATTTT. Translated, it gives CASSLDSVTDTQYF.

This chain links TRBV9 with TRBJ2-7; D ambiguous. Trimming left V 1 base short and J 7 bases short, with 12 bases between. CDR3 length: 13 residues. CDR1 is SGDLS, CDR2 YYNGEE, per germline. CDR3 sequence reads: CASSVSSATEQYF. CDR3 DNA: TGTGCCAGCAGCGTATCCAGCGCTACAGAGCAGTACTTC.

This chain joins TRBV29-1 and TRBJ2-5; 7 bases are shared with TRBD1. The junction had 6 bases not matched to a gene; V was cut back by 6 bases and J by 5 bases. Germline lookup yields CDR1 SQVTM and CDR2 ANQGSEA. The CDR3 loop spans 12 amino acids. The CDR3 nucleotides read TGCAGCGTCGTTGACAGGGTGGAGACCCAGTACTTC. Translating gives CSVVDRVETQYF.

This chain joins TRBV15 and TRBJ1-5; 7 bases map to TRBD1. CDR3 length: 16 amino acids. From germline, CDR1 is LNHNV and CDR2 YYDKDF (reference sequence). J lost 3 bases, V lost 3 bases, and 8 bases had no gene match. CDR3 coding DNA: TGTGCCACCAGCAGTGATGGGACAGCCCTCAATCAGCCCCAGCATTTT. Encoded protein: CATSSDGTALNQPQHF. Based on the CDR3 plus reference TRBV15 and TRBJ1-5, the full variable domain is DAMVIQNPRYQVTQFGKPVTLSCSQTLNHNVMYWYQQKSSQAPKLLFHYYDKDFNNEADTPDNFQSRRPNTSFCFLDIRSPGLGDTAMYLCATSSDGTALNQPQHFGDGTRLSIL.

The rearrangement uses TRBV10-3 and TRBJ2-7, with TRBD1 matching 7 bases. CDR3 length: 14 residues. The V segment lost 6 bases and the J segment 4 bases; nucleotides outside the gene matches: 9. CDR1 is ENHRY and CDR2 is SYGVKD in the germline V gene. The CDR3 DNA sequence: TGTGCCATCAGACTAGGGACAGAGACTTACGAGCAGTACTTC. Translated: CAIRLGTETYEQYF.

The V and J genes are TRBV29-1 and TRBJ2-1; 9 nucleotides match TRBD2. The germline V gene encodes CDR1 SQVTM and CDR2 ANQGSEA. V trimming: 6 bases; J trimming: 10 bases; junction bases outside the gene matches: 13. This CDR3 has 14 residues. The CDR3 DNA reads as TGCAGCGTCCTGGGCGGGAGCGGGGGGAGAGAGCAGTTCTTC. This translates into CSVLGGSGGREQFF.

A single count supports this clone. This chain joins TRBV30 and TRBJ1-3; D possibly corresponds to TRBD1 (5 bases). V lost 8 bases, J lost 0 bases, and 8 bases lay in between. Germline loops: CDR1 GTSNPN, CDR2 SVGIG (reference sequence). The CDR3 covers 12 residues. The CDR3 region has the DNA TGTGCCGGGGGTACCTCTGGAAACACCATATATTTT. This sequence encodes CAGGTSGNTIYF.